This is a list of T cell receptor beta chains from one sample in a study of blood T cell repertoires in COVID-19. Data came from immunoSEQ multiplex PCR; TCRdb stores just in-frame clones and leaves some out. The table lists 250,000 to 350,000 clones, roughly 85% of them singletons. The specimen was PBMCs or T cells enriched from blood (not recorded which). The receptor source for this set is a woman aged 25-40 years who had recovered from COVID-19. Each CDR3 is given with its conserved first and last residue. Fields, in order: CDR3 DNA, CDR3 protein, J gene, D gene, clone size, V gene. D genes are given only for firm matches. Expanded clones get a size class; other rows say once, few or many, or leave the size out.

DNA: TGTGCCAGCAGAGTCCGAGGGGGACGCGAGCAGTTCTTC
CDR3: CASRVRGGREQFF
J: TRBJ2-1
D: .
size: once
V: TRBV28

DNA: TGTGCCAGCAGTTACGACAACCGCTACGAGCAGTACTTC
CDR3: CASSYDNRYEQYF
J: TRBJ2-7
D: .
size: .
V: TRBV6-5

DNA: TGTGCCAGCAGCCGGGAGGGGCATTCACCCCTCCACTTT
CDR3: CASSREGHSPLHF
J: TRBJ1-6
D: .
size: .
V: TRBV7-2

DNA: TGTGCCAGCAGCCAAGGGGACAGCACTGAAGCTTTCTTT
CDR3: CASSQGDSTEAFF
J: TRBJ1-1
D: TRBD1
size: .
V: TRBV3-1/TRBV3-2

DNA: TGCGCCAGCAGCCAAGGAGGTTTTGGACAGGGTTGGGACGAGCAGTACTTC
CDR3: CASSQGGFGQGWDEQYF
J: TRBJ2-7
D: TRBD1
size: .
V: TRBV4-1

DNA: TGCGCCAGCAGCTATCCAGCTCAGGGGGCGCGGAATGAGCAGTTCTTC
CDR3: CASSYPAQGARNEQFF
J: TRBJ2-1
D: TRBD1
size: once
V: TRBV4-1

DNA: TGTGCCAGCAGTGATCCCCACAGGGAAGCCACCGGGGAGCTGTTTTTT
CDR3: CASSDPHREATGELFF
J: TRBJ2-2
D: .
size: .
V: TRBV25-1

DNA: TGTGCCAGCAGCTTCTCCCCAGGGGGCGGCGGTTCCATCGAGCAGTACTTC
CDR3: CASSFSPGGGGSIEQYF
J: TRBJ2-7
D: TRBD1
size: .
V: TRBV5-4

DNA: TGTGCCAGCAGTGAACCAACTTTCAGGGGGAATCAGCCCCAGCATTTT
CDR3: CASSEPTFRGNQPQHF
J: TRBJ1-5
D: TRBD1
size: .
V: TRBV2

DNA: TGTGCCAGCAGCCCCCAGGACAGGGCCCCTGAAGCTTTCTTT
CDR3: CASSPQDRAPEAFF
J: TRBJ1-1
D: TRBD1
size: .
V: TRBV11-2

DNA: TGTGCCAGCAGCCAAGAGAGGAGGGACAGGGGTGGCTACACCTTC
CDR3: CASSQERRDRGGYTF
J: TRBJ1-2
D: TRBD1
size: .
V: TRBV4-2

DNA: TGTGCCACCACCGACAGGGTTGGCGGGGAGCTGTTTTTT
CDR3: CATTDRVGGELFF
J: TRBJ2-2
D: TRBD1
size: few
V: TRBV24-1

DNA: TGCAGCGTTGTTTCAGGGTATGGCTACACCTTC
CDR3: CSVVSGYGYTF
J: TRBJ1-2
D: .
size: .
V: TRBV29-1

DNA: TGCGCCAGCAGTGAGGAGGGTACTGAAGCTTTCTTT
CDR3: CASSEEGTEAFF
J: TRBJ1-1
D: .
size: .
V: TRBV10-1

DNA: TGTGCCACCAGCACCGCAGGGAGGGGGCAGCCCCAGCATTTT
CDR3: CATSTAGRGQPQHF
J: TRBJ1-5
D: .
size: .
V: TRBV15

DNA: TGTGCCAGCAGTTTTTCAACAGGGGAGCAGTACTTC
CDR3: CASSFSTGEQYF
J: TRBJ2-7
D: .
size: .
V: TRBV27

DNA: TGCGCCAGCAGACTCGGGACAGATAGCACAGATACGCAGTATTTT
CDR3: CASRLGTDSTDTQYF
J: TRBJ2-3
D: TRBD1
size: .
V: TRBV4-3

DNA: TGTGCCAGTAGTAGCACGGGACTAACAAACCTGCCCCAGCATTTT
CDR3: CASSSTGLTNLPQHF
J: TRBJ1-5
D: .
size: .
V: TRBV19

DNA: TGTGCCAGTACCCATCTGGGGGGGCGCAGCACTGAAGCTTTCTTT
CDR3: CASTHLGGRSTEAFF
J: TRBJ1-1
D: .
size: .
V: TRBV19

DNA: TGCAGTGCTGGAGGGGGGGGATTT
CDR3: CSAGGGGF
J: TRBJ1-1
D: .
size: .
V: TRBV20-1

DNA: TGTGCCAGCAGTCTCGCCGGGACAGGGGGGGTCGGGCCCCTCCACTTT
CDR3: CASSLAGTGGVGPLHF
J: TRBJ1-6
D: TRBD1
size: .
V: TRBV27

DNA: TGTGCCAGCAGTGACACTAGCGGGGGGGCCGATACGCAGTATTTT
CDR3: CASSDTSGGADTQYF
J: TRBJ2-3
D: TRBD2
size: few
V: TRBV6-4

DNA: TGTGCCAGCAGTTTAACAGGGGAGGTGGGCTACACCTTC
CDR3: CASSLTGEVGYTF
J: TRBJ1-2
D: TRBD1
size: .
V: TRBV12-3/TRBV12-4

DNA: TGCGCCAGCAGCCCGGAGAGCAATCAGCCCCAGCATTTT
CDR3: CASSPESNQPQHF
J: TRBJ1-5
D: .
size: .
V: TRBV5-1

DNA: TGTGCCAGCAGCGTAGCTGGAGGGGCTAAATATGAAAAACTGTTTTTT
CDR3: CASSVAGGAKYEKLFF
J: TRBJ1-4
D: .
size: .
V: TRBV9

DNA: TGTGCCAGCAGCCTCCGCGCGGGGGGAGCGGAGACCCAGTACTTC
CDR3: CASSLRAGGAETQYF
J: TRBJ2-5
D: TRBD2
size: .
V: TRBV14

DNA: TGCGCCAGCAGCCCAGGCTCTGGAAACACCATATATTTT
CDR3: CASSPGSGNTIYF
J: TRBJ1-3
D: .
size: .
V: TRBV5-1

DNA: TGTGCCAGCAGCCAGGACAGGAGATTATGGGGCTACACCTTC
CDR3: CASSQDRRLWGYTF
J: TRBJ1-2
D: TRBD1
size: once
V: TRBV5-6

DNA: TGTGCCAGCAGCTCAACGCAGGGCTATTCGGGCAATTCACCCCTCCACTTT
CDR3: CASSSTQGYSGNSPLHF
J: TRBJ1-6
D: .
size: once
V: TRBV7-8

DNA: TGTGCCATCAGTGGGACAGGGACCTACGAGCAGTACTTC
CDR3: CAISGTGTYEQYF
J: TRBJ2-7
D: TRBD1
size: .
V: TRBV10-3

DNA: TGTGCCAGCAGCGTAGCCCTAGCGGGGGCTTCCTACAATGAGCAGTTCTTC
CDR3: CASSVALAGASYNEQFF
J: TRBJ2-1
D: TRBD2
size: .
V: TRBV9

DNA: TGTGCCAGCTCTGACGGACAACCGGGAAACACCATATATTTT
CDR3: CASSDGQPGNTIYF
J: TRBJ1-3
D: .
size: .
V: TRBV18

DNA: TGTGCCAGCAGAGCCGACAGGAACACTGAAGCTTTCTTT
CDR3: CASRADRNTEAFF
J: TRBJ1-1
D: .
size: .
V: TRBV6-4

DNA: TGTGCTAGTGGTTTGGGGACAGCAGGGGAAAAACTGTTTTTT
CDR3: CASGLGTAGEKLFF
J: TRBJ1-4
D: .
size: .
V: TRBV12-5

DNA: TGTGCCAGTAGTATCGGAACAGGGCAGAAGACCCAGTACTTC
CDR3: CASSIGTGQKTQYF
J: TRBJ2-5
D: .
size: .
V: TRBV19

DNA: TGTGCCAGCAGCTCAGATTTCCGGGACACCGAAGCTTTCTTT
CDR3: CASSSDFRDTEAFF
J: TRBJ1-1
D: .
size: .
V: TRBV2

DNA: TGTGCCTGGAGTTATGGGACAGGGTCTTCACCCCTCCACTTT
CDR3: CAWSYGTGSSPLHF
J: TRBJ1-6
D: TRBD1
size: .
V: TRBV30

DNA: TGTGCCAGCAGCCCGGGACAGGTTTTGAACGAGCAGTACTTC
CDR3: CASSPGQVLNEQYF
J: TRBJ2-7
D: TRBD1
size: .
V: TRBV6-6

DNA: TGTGCCAGCAGCTTGATTGGGACAGGGGTTGGCTACACCTTC
CDR3: CASSLIGTGVGYTF
J: TRBJ1-2
D: TRBD1
size: .
V: TRBV5-6

DNA: TGTGCCAGCAGCGTAGCGCCGGACAGTACCTACGAGCAGTACTTC
CDR3: CASSVAPDSTYEQYF
J: TRBJ2-7
D: .
size: .
V: TRBV9